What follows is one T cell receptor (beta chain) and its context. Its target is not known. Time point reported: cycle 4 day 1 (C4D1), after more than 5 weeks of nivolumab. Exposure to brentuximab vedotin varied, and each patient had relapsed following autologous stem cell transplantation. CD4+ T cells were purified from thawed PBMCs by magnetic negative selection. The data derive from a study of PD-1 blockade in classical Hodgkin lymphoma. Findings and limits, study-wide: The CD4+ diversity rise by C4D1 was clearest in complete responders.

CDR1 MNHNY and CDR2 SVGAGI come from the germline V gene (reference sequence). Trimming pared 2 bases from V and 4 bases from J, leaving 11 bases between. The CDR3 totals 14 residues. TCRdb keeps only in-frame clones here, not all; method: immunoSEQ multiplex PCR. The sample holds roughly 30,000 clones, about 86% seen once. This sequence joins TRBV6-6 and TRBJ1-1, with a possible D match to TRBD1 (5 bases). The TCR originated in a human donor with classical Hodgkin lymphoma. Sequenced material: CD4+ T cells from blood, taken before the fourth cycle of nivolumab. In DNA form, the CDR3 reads TGTGCCAGCAGTTACGGGGGTTCGGGCACTGAAGCTTTCTTT. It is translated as CASSYGGSGTEAFF.